The 18 T cell receptor beta chains reported below all come from one sample, sequenced in a study of shared clonotypes between healthy human individuals. Libraries were prepared by immunoSEQ multiplex PCR; TCRdb keeps only in-frame clonotypes and omits some of them. The data show more than 2 million clones, about 95% seen once. Terminally differentiated effector memory CD45RA+ cells were left out of the naive CD8 fraction, which was CD45RO-negative and positively selected for CCR7. The sample consisted of naive CD8+ T cells sorted from blood. The source of these receptors is a man aged 18 to 35 in good health.

The J gene is TRBJ1-4, the V gene TRBV2; D is ambiguous. CDR3 length: 13 amino acids. Trimming pared 7 bases from V and 3 bases from J, leaving 9 bases between. The germline V gene has CDR1 SNHLY and CDR2 FYNNEI. CDR3 amino acids: CASKLLANEKLFF. The CDR3 coding sequence is TGTGCCAGCAAGTTGCTTGCTAATGAAAAACTGTTTTTT.

The V and J genes are TRBV27 and TRBJ2-7; D is possibly TRBD2 (6 bases). V shed 0 bases and J shed 4 bases, with 22 bases lying between them. CDR1 and CDR2 from the germline V gene are MNHEY and SMNVEV (reference sequence). This CDR3 has 18 residues. The CDR3 reads CASSLSPRRDSQGYEQYF. CDR3 DNA sequence: TGTGCCAGCAGTTTATCCCCCAGACGGGACTCCCAAGGGTACGAGCAGTACTTC.

This chain joins TRBV7-9 and TRBJ2-7; a possible D gene is TRBD2 (5 bases). In germline, CDR1 is SEHNR, CDR2 FQNEAQ (reference sequence). V was pared by 5 bases and J by 1 base, with 21 bases between. The CDR3 runs 17 residues. The CDR3 DNA sequence: TGTGCCAGCAGCACCCCACCGGGAACGCCGGATTCCTACGAGCAGTACTTC. Amino acid sequence: CASSTPPGTPDSYEQYF.

This chain uses TRBV6-6 with TRBJ2-7; 8 bases are shared with TRBD1. Germline CDR1 reads MNHNY; CDR2 reads SVGAGI (reference sequence). With 5 bases clipped from V and 5 bases from J, the junction kept 11 bases outside the gene matches. The CDR3 sequence is 15 residues long. Here the CDR3 reads CASSTQGVRYDEQYF. CDR3 DNA sequence: TGTGCCAGCAGTACACAGGGGGTGAGGTATGACGAGCAGTACTTC.

Remarks on this clone: Other DNA sequences in this specimen translate into the identical CDR3. V and J are TRBV11-2 and TRBJ2-1; TRBD2 aligns across 12 bases. The CDR3 totals 14 residues. Germline-derived CDR1 and CDR2 are SGHAT and FQNNGV. Unmatched junction bases numbered 0, after V lost 4 bases and J lost 5 bases. The CDR3 reads CASSWTSGDNEQFF. CDR3 sequence (DNA): TGTGCCAGCAGCTGGACTAGCGGGGACAATGAGCAGTTCTTC.

The J gene is TRBJ2-1, the V gene TRBV11-3, with TRBD2 identical over 11 bases. The germline CDR1 and CDR2 sequences are SGHNT and YENEEA. The trim removed 0 bases at V and 4 bases at J, leaving 2 bases unmatched. The CDR3 totals 16 residues. CDR3 amino acids: CASSLDRLAGYNEQFF. The CDR3 DNA is TGTGCCAGCAGCTTAGATCGACTAGCGGGGTACAATGAGCAGTTCTTC.

V usage is TRBV18 and J usage is TRBJ2-7; tentative D call: TRBD1 (6 bases). This CDR3 is 16 amino acids long. V was pared by 2 bases and J by 4 bases, with 18 bases between. Germline CDR1 and CDR2: KGHSH and LQKENI. The CDR3 loop is CASSPNRGQPRYEQYF. CDR3 DNA sequence: TGTGCCAGCTCACCAAATAGAGGACAGCCGAGATACGAGCAGTACTTC.

The V call is TRBV11-2, the J call TRBJ2-5, with 8 bases that match TRBD1. V trimming: 6 bases; J trimming: 0 bases; junction bases outside the gene matches: 6. The CDR3 spans 15 residues. The germline gives CDR1 SGHAT, CDR2 FQNNGV. The CDR3 DNA sequence: TGTGCCAGCAGTTCAACAGGGGGTGACCAAGAGACCCAGTACTTC. Residues: CASSSTGGDQETQYF. The whole variable domain, filled in from reference TRBV11-2 and TRBJ2-5, reads EAGVAQSPRYKIIEKRQSVAFWCNPISGHATLYWYQQILGQGPKLLIQFQNNGVVDDSQLPKDRFSAERLKGVDSTLKIQPAKLEDSAVYLCASSSTGGDQETQYFGPGTRLLVL.

This clone was found once. The V call is TRBV4-1, the J call TRBJ2-7; TRBD2 matches 8 bases. CDR3 length: 15 residues. With V trimmed by 3 bases and J by 2 bases, 6 bases remained unmatched. The germline V gene encodes CDR1 MGHRA and CDR2 YSYEKL. In DNA, the CDR3 is TGCGCCAGCAGCCAGGATAGCGGGGTTACCTACGAGCAGTACTTC. This sequence encodes CASSQDSGVTYEQYF.

V usage is TRBV29-1 and J usage is TRBJ1-1, with a possible D match to TRBD1 (5 bases). CDR1 and CDR2 from the germline V gene are SQVTM and ANQGSEA. The CDR3 consists of 14 residues. With 5 bases removed from V and 4 bases from J, the gap between germline ends came to 17 bases. DNA of the CDR3: TGCAGCGTTTCCCAGGGTGGGGAAGCCACTGAAGCTTTCTTT. Its translation is CSVSQGGEATEAFF.

The genes are TRBV7-9 and TRBJ2-7; D might be TRBD2 (6 bases). Germline loops: CDR1 SEHNR, CDR2 FQNEAQ (reference sequence). The CDR3 runs 15 residues. V gave up 5 bases and J gave up 2 bases, with 16 bases separating them. Here the CDR3 reads CASSGPAGIAYEQYF. The DNA of the CDR3 is TGTGCCAGCAGCGGCCCCGCGGGAATCGCCTACGAGCAGTACTTC. The full variable domain, rest sourced from reference TRBV7-9 and TRBJ2-7, is DTGVSQNPRHKITKRGQNVTFRCDPISEHNRLYWYRQTLGQGPEFLTYFQNEAQLEKSRLLSDRFSAERPKGSFSTLEIQRTEQGDSAMYLCASSGPAGIAYEQYFGPGTRLTVT.

The V call is TRBV6-1, the J call TRBJ2-7, with TRBD2 matching over 13 bases. CDR1 and CDR2 (germline): MNHNS, SASEGT. This CDR3 has 15 amino acids. The trim removed 8 bases at V and 0 bases at J, leaving 4 bases unmatched. CDR3 in amino acids: CASGLAGVGSYEQYF. CDR3 coding DNA: TGTGCCAGCGGACTAGCGGGAGTAGGCTCCTACGAGCAGTACTTC.

V is TRBV30 and J is TRBJ2-7, with D perhaps matching TRBD2 (6 bases). The germline V gene encodes CDR1 GTSNPN and CDR2 SVGIG (reference sequence). The V gene lost 2 bases and the J gene lost 5 bases, with 19 bases spanning the gap. This CDR3 spans 15 amino acids. Here the CDR3 reads CAWSKMGSWEDEQYF. The CDR3 DNA reads TGTGCCTGGAGTAAGATGGGGTCATGGGAGGACGAGCAGTACTTC. The full variable domain, its missing parts supplied by reference TRBV30 and TRBJ2-7, is SQTIHQWPATLVQPVGSPLSLECTVEGTSNPNLYWYRQAAGRGLQLLFYSVGIGQISSEVPQNLSASRPQDRQFILSSKKLLLSDSGFYLCAWSKMGSWEDEQYFGPGTRLTVT.

V is TRBV4-3 and J is TRBJ2-3; 8 nucleotides match TRBD2. This CDR3 is built from 18 residues. CDR1 is LGHNA, CDR2 YSLEER, per germline. V dropped 0 bases and J dropped 5; count of bases not matched to a gene: 13. For the CDR3, the DNA is TGCGCCAGCAGCCAAGATTCGCCACTAGCGGAAGGGGGAGATACGCAGTATTTT. It is translated as CASSQDSPLAEGGDTQYF.

In this sample, this clone turned up once. V is TRBV7-3 and J is TRBJ2-3; 9 bases are shared with TRBD2. Trimming cost V 2 bases and J 6 bases; bases outside gene matches: 9. Germline CDR1 reads SGHTA; CDR2 reads FQGTGA. This CDR3 is built from 16 residues. The CDR3 coding sequence is TGTGCCAGCAGCTTACGAGCGGGGGGCGGTACGGATACGCAGTATTTT. Its translation is CASSLRAGGGTDTQYF.

The V gene is TRBV29-1, the J gene TRBJ2-2, with a possible D match to TRBD2 (6 bases). The CDR3 runs 14 residues. Trimming removed 4 bases from V and 1 base from J, with 10 bases in between. Looked up from germline, CDR1 is SQVTM and CDR2 is ANQGSEA. Here the CDR3 reads CSVVGGVNTGELFF. The CDR3 DNA is TGCAGCGTTGTGGGCGGGGTGAACACCGGGGAGCTGTTTTTT.

V usage is TRBV6-5 and J usage is TRBJ1-1; D remains ambiguous. The CDR3 runs to 13 residues. Germline V lookup: CDR1 MNHEY, CDR2 SVGAGI. V was clipped by 9 bases and J by 5 bases, with 16 bases between them. The CDR3 region has the DNA TGTGCCAGTATGGTGGTGGTAGGGACTGAAGCTTTCTTT. Translating it yields CASMVVVGTEAFF.

With respect to this clone: The same CDR3 is also encoded by other DNA sequences in this sample. The chain is built from TRBV19 and TRBJ1-6; 7 bases match TRBD1. Germline V gene data show CDR1 as LNHDA and CDR2 as SQIVND (reference sequence). The CDR3 is 14 amino acids. After removal of 6 bases from V and 5 bases from J, the junction contained 4 bases not matched to a gene. The CDR3 nucleotides read TGTGCCAGTAGCCCGACAGGGAATAATTCACCCCTCCACTTT. It translates to CASSPTGNNSPLHF.